This T cell receptor beta chain appears in the sequencing data of a study of T cell changes during pregnancy in multiple sclerosis. TCRdb keeps only in-frame clones here, not all; method: immunoSEQ multiplex PCR. This table holds 37,000 or so clones, more than 90% found once. The material was CD4+ T cells from peripheral blood mononuclear cells, obtained in the second trimester of pregnancy. This receptor was obtained from a female donor with multiple sclerosis, enrolled in a pregnancy study.

DNA of the CDR3: TGTGCCAGCAGAACGGGACTAGCGGGAATTAATGAGCAGTTCTTC. Translation: CASRTGLAGINEQFF. This chain connects TRBV2 to TRBJ2-1; 13 bases are shared with TRBD2. Germline loops: CDR1 SNHLY, CDR2 FYNNEI. J gave up 7 bases and V 6 bases, and 6 bases lay outside the gene matches. The CDR3 has 15 amino acids.